These 22 T cell receptor beta chains were all obtained from the same sample, sequenced in a study of regulatory T cells in long-lasting Graves disease (TCRdb year 2021). Library method: multiplex PCR. The instrument given in TCRdb is Illumina HiSeq 4000. To build TCR beta libraries, CDR3 regions were amplified by Arm-PCR using iRepertoire HTBI primers. Clones were called with MiXCR by TCRdb after fastp trimmed the public reads at Q25, and only in-frame beta chains were retained. Entries that share a CDR3 protein sequence are merged under the most common genes and DNA. The sample has 550,000 to 600,000 distinct CDR3 sequences on record, roughly 16% of them singletons. The top ten clonotypes cover around 12% of the sample. This specimen's time point label, per the study, means: newly diagnosed GD, antithyroid drugs for less than 3 months. For both TCR sequencing and RNA sequencing, RNA was extracted from PBMCs using TRIzol.

The data were also submitted as part of a second study, on T cells in Graves' hyperthyroidism and ophthalmopathy.

Sequenced material: peripheral blood mononuclear cells (PBMCs), taken at new diagnosis, from a patient treated with antithyroid drugs. The receptors come from a man aged 18-30 years with Graves disease. Donor details come from another sample of the same person, matched by shared clones.

The rearrangement links TRBV7-3 to TRBJ2-2; D is perhaps TRBD2 (5 bases). The CDR3 spans 16 residues. Trimming stripped 5 bases from V and 3 bases from J, with 16 bases between. CDR1 SGHTA and CDR2 FQGTGA come from the germline V gene. Written as DNA, the CDR3 is TGTGCCAGCAGCCCCCCGGGGTGGGTGGACACCGGGGAGCTGTTTTTT. It yields the protein CASSPPGWVDTGELFF.

This clonotype was recorded at least ten times. V is TRBV11-2 and J is TRBJ2-7; D might be TRBD1 (5 bases). The CDR3 consists of 14 residues. The germline V gene encodes CDR1 SGHAT and CDR2 FQNNGV. With 2 bases removed from V and 6 bases from J, the gap between germline ends came to 14 bases. DNA of the CDR3: TGTGCCAGCAGCTTACAGGCAGGGTTGACCGAGCAGTACTTC. Translating gives CASSLQAGLTEQYF.

V usage is TRBV7-9 and J usage is TRBJ2-7; 10 positions agree with TRBD1. The germline V gene has CDR1 SEHNR and CDR2 FQNEAQ (reference sequence). J gave up 4 bases and V 5 bases, and 11 bases lay outside the gene matches. The CDR3 has 16 amino acids. CDR3 coding DNA: TGTGCCAGCAGCCCCCCCTCCGGGACAGGGGAATACGAGCAGTACTTC. Encoded protein: CASSPPSGTGEYEQYF. The full variable domain, rest sourced from reference TRBV7-9 and TRBJ2-7, is DTGVSQNPRHKITKRGQNVTFRCDPISEHNRLYWYRQTLGQGPEFLTYFQNEAQLEKSRLLSDRFSAERPKGSFSTLEIQRTEQGDSAMYLCASSPPSGTGEYEQYFGPGTRLTVT.

This clonotype was seen ten or more times. One end of the junction is discordant with germline, which a read error may explain. V is TRBV28 and J is TRBJ2-2; 7 bases are a match to TRBD1. The CDR3 covers 16 residues. Germline V CDR1 and CDR2: MDHEN, SYDVKM. CDR3 nucleotide sequence: TGTGCCAGCAATTTAAGTGTACAGGGGACCACCGGGGAGCTGTTTTTT. Its translation: CASNLSVQGTTGELFF.

This clonotype came up a few times. The chain joins TRBV5-5 to TRBJ1-6; TRBD1 agrees at 7 bases. V was clipped by 3 bases and J by 6 bases; unmatched bases: 3. The germline CDR1 and CDR2 sequences are SGHKS and YYEKEE (reference sequence). This CDR3 is 14 amino acids long. The chain's CDR3 is CASSYGTVNSPLHF. The CDR3 coding sequence is TGTGCCAGCAGCTACGGGACAGTTAATTCACCCCTCCACTTT.

This rearrangement joins TRBV5-1 to TRBJ2-3, with 7 bases that match TRBD2. CDR1 is SGHRS, CDR2 YFSETQ, per germline. This CDR3 has 17 amino acids. V lost 0 bases, J lost 4 bases, and 11 bases stayed unmatched. DNA for the CDR3: TGCGCCAGCAGCTTGGCTCTAGCGGCGGTCGGTGCAGATACGCAGTATTTT. Its protein is CASSLALAAVGADTQYF.

The chain employs TRBV7-9 and TRBJ2-1; weak D call: TRBD2 (6 bases). V was cut by 3 bases and J by 9 bases, with 12 bases left in between. Germline V gene lookup returns CDR1 SEHNR and CDR2 FQNEAQ (reference sequence). The CDR3 is 13 amino acids. The CDR3 region has the DNA TGTGCCAGCAGCTTGGAGGGATTGGGTGAGCAGTTCTTC. It codes for CASSLEGLGEQFF.

Only a few counts were recorded for this clonotype. The chain links TRBV12-3 or TRBV12-4 to TRBJ2-1; 7 bases fit TRBD2. The V and J ends lost 2 bases and 7 bases, in that order; junction bases with no gene match: 5. The CDR3 totals 14 residues. CDR3 coding DNA: TGTGCCAGCAGTTTAACCAGCGGGGAGAATGAGCAGTTCTTC. Translating it yields CASSLTSGENEQFF.

This clonotype was found a few times. V is TRBV7-8 and J is TRBJ1-5; the D is unclear. Germline V gives CDR1 SGHVS, CDR2 FQNEAQ. V shed 5 bases and J shed 4 bases, with 15 bases lying between them. This CDR3 is built from 15 residues. The CDR3 nucleotides are TGTGCCAGCAGCCCCACTCGGGCCCCGAATCAGCCCCAGCATTTT. Translation gives CASSPTRAPNQPQHF.

V and J are TRBV4-1 and TRBJ2-7; TRBD2 aligns across 7 bases. The length of the CDR3 is 15 residues. Germline CDR1 reads MGHRA; CDR2 reads YSYEKL. V trimming: 2 bases; J trimming: 4 bases; junction bases outside the gene matches: 8. The CDR3 is CASSQRGTTAYEQYF. CDR3 in DNA: TGCGCCAGCAGCCAACGAGGGACTACCGCATACGAGCAGTACTTC.

For this clonotype: Sequence at one end of the junction differs from germline and may be a read error. This rearrangement joins TRBV20-1 to TRBJ2-1; 12 bases agree with TRBD2. The CDR3 totals 17 residues. The germline V gene has CDR1 DFQATT and CDR2 SNEGSKA (reference sequence). The CDR3 DNA is TGCAGTGCTAGAGCTCCGACTAGCGGGAGCCACTACAATAAGCAGTTCTTC. This translates into CSARAPTSGSHYNKQFF.

This clonotype was seen more than once but under ten times. The chain combines TRBV7-9 with TRBJ2-5; D unclear. The CDR3 length is 14 residues. Trimming left V 2 bases short and J 4 bases short, with 11 bases between. Looked up from germline, CDR1 is SEHNR and CDR2 is FQNEAQ (reference sequence). As DNA, the CDR3 is TGTGCCAGCAGCTTACTTCCCCAAGGAGAGACCCAGTACTTC. This encodes CASSLLPQGETQYF. The variable domain in full, completed from reference TRBV7-9 and TRBJ2-5, reads DTGVSQNPRHKITKRGQNVTFRCDPISEHNRLYWYRQTLGQGPEFLTYFQNEAQLEKSRLLSDRFSAERPKGSFSTLEIQRTEQGDSAMYLCASSLLPQGETQYFGPGTRLLVL.

This clonotype was observed many times. The chain uses TRBV27 and TRBJ2-1, with a tentative D call TRBD1 (5 bases). Trimming removed 3 bases at V and 6 bases at J, with 12 bases between. CDR1 and CDR2 from the germline V gene are MNHEY and SMNVEV (reference sequence). The CDR3 length is 14 residues. CDR3 sequence (DNA): TGTGCCAGCAGTTTTGGAGTCCAGGGCAATGAGCAGTTCTTC. It is translated as CASSFGVQGNEQFF.

The chain has TRBV19 and TRBJ2-1; 8 bases align to TRBD1. This CDR3 is built from 19 residues. V was pared by 0 bases and J by 5 bases, with 15 bases of the junction left unmatched. Per germline, CDR1 LNHDA and CDR2 SQIVND (reference sequence). CDR3 loop: CASSIDRSGGAVFDNEQFF. CDR3 coding DNA: TGTGCCAGTAGTATAGATCGGTCAGGGGGCGCGGTTTTCGACAATGAGCAGTTCTTC. Looking up the rest from reference TRBV19 and TRBJ2-1 gives the full variable domain: DGGITQSPKYLFRKEGQNVTLSCEQNLNHDAMYWYRQDPGQGLRLIYYSQIVNDFQKGDIAEGYSVSREKKESFPLTVTSAQKNPTAFYLCASSIDRSGGAVFDNEQFFGPGTRLTVL.

About this clonotype itself: The final CDR3 position lacks the conserved phenylalanine or tryptophan, pointing to a likely read error. V gene TRBV13 combines with J gene TRBJ1-1, with a tentative D call TRBD1 (5 bases). The length of the CDR3 is 13 residues. V was cut by 1 base and J by 6 bases, with 9 bases left in between. Germline lookup yields CDR1 PRHDT and CDR2 FYEKMQ (reference sequence). The CDR3 sequence: CASSLEGRAEAFS. CDR3 nucleotide sequence: TGTGCCAGCAGCTTAGAGGGGCGGGCTGAAGCTTTCTCT.

This clonotype was observed at least ten times. The chain has TRBV5-5 and TRBJ2-7, with TRBD1 matching 7 bases. This CDR3 comprises 15 residues. Germline CDR1 reads SGHKS; CDR2 reads YYEKEE (reference sequence). Losses at the gene ends were 3 bases for V and 8 bases for J; bases not matched to a gene: 14. The CDR3 sequence is CASSSGGRNLRKQYF. In DNA, the CDR3 is TGTGCCAGCAGCTCAGGGGGACGGAACCTACGAAAGCAGTACTTC. The full variable domain, in which reference TRBV5-5 and TRBJ2-7 provide the parts outside the CDR3, is DAGVTQSPTHLIKTRGQQVTLRCSPISGHKSVSWYQQVLGQGPQFIFQYYEKEERGRGNFPDRFSARQFPNYSSELNVNALLLGDSALYLCASSSGGRNLRKQYFGPGTRLTVT.

On this clonotype itself: This clone may be a read error of a much larger clone one base away. The rearrangement joins TRBV11-2 to TRBJ1-2, with D unclear. Deletions cut 5 bases from V and 3 bases from J, with 13 bases between. CDR3 size: 14 residues. The germline gives CDR1 SGHAT, CDR2 FQNNGV. The CDR3 nucleotides read TGTGCCAGCAGCACGAGGGCAGCCCACTATGGCTACACCTTC. It specifies CASSTRAAHYGYTF.

This clonotype occurred many times. The chain recombines TRBV9 with TRBJ2-2; D remains ambiguous. Trimming shortened V by 2 bases and J by 6 bases, and 5 bases separated the two germline ends. CDR3 length equals 12 residues. Germline V CDR1 and CDR2: SGDLS, YYNGEE. DNA for the CDR3: TGTGCCAGCAGCGTCGGGCCCGGGGAGCTGTTTTTT. Translating it yields CASSVGPGELFF.

This clonotype was counted ten times or more. This sequence joins TRBV30 and TRBJ2-3; TRBD2 matches at 15 bases. The germline V gene encodes CDR1 GTSNPN and CDR2 SVGIG (reference sequence). CDR3 length equals 17 residues. V was clipped by 3 bases and J by 6 bases; unmatched bases: 10. The CDR3 protein is CAWSPGTSGRPGDTQYF. The DNA for the CDR3 is TGTGCCTGGAGCCCCGGGACTAGCGGGAGGCCGGGGGATACGCAGTATTTT.

At least ten counts were recorded for this clonotype. The rearrangement links TRBV12-3 or TRBV12-4 to TRBJ1-1; 9 bases map to TRBD1. V lost 6 bases to trimming and J lost 11 bases; unmatched junction nucleotides: 7. The CDR3 has 12 residues. The CDR3 loop reads CASSFYRGPAFF. CDR3 in DNA: TGTGCCAGCAGCTTCTACAGGGGGCCGGCTTTCTTT.

This clonotype was counted at least ten times. The chain uses TRBV7-9 and TRBJ2-5; 7 nucleotides line up with TRBD2. V was pared by 6 bases and J by 0 bases, with 13 bases of the junction left unmatched. The CDR3 is 17 residues long. CDR1 SEHNR and CDR2 FQNEAQ come from the germline V gene (reference sequence). The CDR3 DNA reads TGTGCCAGCAGTCCCCCCACGGGGAGGGTAAACCAAGAGACCCAGTACTTC. The encoded protein is CASSPPTGRVNQETQYF.

This clonotype occurred a few times. The CDR3, as DNA: TGCAGCGTTGAGAATAGGGCAGATTCCTACGAGCAGTACTTC. Amino acids: CSVENRADSYEQYF. The chain joins TRBV29-1 to TRBJ2-7; D unresolved. The V gene's germline CDR1 is SQVTM and CDR2 ANQGSEA. The CDR3 consists of 14 residues. Deletions cut 3 bases from V and 1 base from J, with 13 bases between.